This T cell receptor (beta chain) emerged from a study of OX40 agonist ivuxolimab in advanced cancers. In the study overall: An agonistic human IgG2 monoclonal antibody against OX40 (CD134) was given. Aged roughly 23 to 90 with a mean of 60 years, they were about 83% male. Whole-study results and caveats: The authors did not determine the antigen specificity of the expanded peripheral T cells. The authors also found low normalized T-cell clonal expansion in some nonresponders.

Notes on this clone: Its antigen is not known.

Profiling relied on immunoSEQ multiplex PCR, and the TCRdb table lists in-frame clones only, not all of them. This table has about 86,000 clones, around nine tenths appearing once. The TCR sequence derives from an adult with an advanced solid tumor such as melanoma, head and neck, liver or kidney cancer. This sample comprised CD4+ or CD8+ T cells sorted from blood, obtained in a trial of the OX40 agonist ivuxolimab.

The chain's CDR3 is CASSQGPRAFF. CDR3 DNA sequence: TGTGCCAGCAGCCAGGGCCCCCGGGCTTTCTTT. The chain carries TRBV14 and TRBJ1-1; D is ambiguous. The V gene's germline CDR1 is SGHDN and CDR2 FVKESK. Deletions cut 3 bases from V and 11 bases from J, with 10 bases between. This CDR3 comprises 11 residues.